This T cell receptor (beta chain) is from a study of T cells in localized non-small cell lung cancer. V shed 6 bases and J 8 bases; nucleotides not matched to a gene: 12. CDR3 size: 15 residues. The germline V gene has CDR1 MNHEY and CDR2 SVGAGI. For this clone: Its matching antigen is unknown.

Findings and caveats of the study: Uninvolved nearby lung showed the greatest T cell clonality, exceeding that found in tumor. Heterogeneity remains possible because sequencing was limited to only one tumor region.

Produced via immunoSEQ multiplex PCR; TCRdb's table is partial and in-frame only. This sample carries around 31,000 clones, approximately 91% of them seen once, and the ten largest clones take 2.5% to 3%. This TCR derives from a female donor older than 55 with stage I lung adenocarcinoma. The chain links TRBV6-5 to TRBJ1-2, with 10 nucleotides matching TRBD1. Material: peripheral blood, obtained before any cancer treatment. The CDR3 nucleotides are TGTGCCAGCAGCCCCACAAGACAGGGGGCGCGAGGCTACACCTTC. Protein: CASSPTRQGARGYTF.